The TCR beta chain under discussion was sequenced for a study of CD8 T cells in Susac syndrome. Sequencing targeted TCR beta in blood CD8+ and CD4+ T cells. Regarding the study as a whole: As acknowledged by the study, its TCR sequencing and HLA analysis included a relatively small number of individuals.

Random hexamers served to reverse transcribe about 0.5 to 1 ug RNA. Each CDR3 protein is one row after TCRdb ran MiXCR on the immunoSEQ multiplex PCR reads. The profile covers some 180,000 distinct CDR3 sequences, with about 94% appearing a single time and around 0.1% taken by the ten largest. Trimming stripped 0 bases from V and 2 bases from J, with 10 bases between. CDR1 MNHEY and CDR2 SVGAGI come from the germline V gene. This CDR3 has 15 amino acids. Details on this clonotype: Its target is not known.

This chain connects TRBV6-5 to TRBJ1-1, with D possibly TRBD1 on 5 matching bases. This TCR was sampled from a human donor in good health. The material sequenced was CD4+ T cells from PBMCs. The CDR3 DNA sequence: TGTGCCAGCAGTTACTCGACGGGGGTTAACACTGAAGCTTTCTTT. It encodes CASSYSTGVNTEAFF.